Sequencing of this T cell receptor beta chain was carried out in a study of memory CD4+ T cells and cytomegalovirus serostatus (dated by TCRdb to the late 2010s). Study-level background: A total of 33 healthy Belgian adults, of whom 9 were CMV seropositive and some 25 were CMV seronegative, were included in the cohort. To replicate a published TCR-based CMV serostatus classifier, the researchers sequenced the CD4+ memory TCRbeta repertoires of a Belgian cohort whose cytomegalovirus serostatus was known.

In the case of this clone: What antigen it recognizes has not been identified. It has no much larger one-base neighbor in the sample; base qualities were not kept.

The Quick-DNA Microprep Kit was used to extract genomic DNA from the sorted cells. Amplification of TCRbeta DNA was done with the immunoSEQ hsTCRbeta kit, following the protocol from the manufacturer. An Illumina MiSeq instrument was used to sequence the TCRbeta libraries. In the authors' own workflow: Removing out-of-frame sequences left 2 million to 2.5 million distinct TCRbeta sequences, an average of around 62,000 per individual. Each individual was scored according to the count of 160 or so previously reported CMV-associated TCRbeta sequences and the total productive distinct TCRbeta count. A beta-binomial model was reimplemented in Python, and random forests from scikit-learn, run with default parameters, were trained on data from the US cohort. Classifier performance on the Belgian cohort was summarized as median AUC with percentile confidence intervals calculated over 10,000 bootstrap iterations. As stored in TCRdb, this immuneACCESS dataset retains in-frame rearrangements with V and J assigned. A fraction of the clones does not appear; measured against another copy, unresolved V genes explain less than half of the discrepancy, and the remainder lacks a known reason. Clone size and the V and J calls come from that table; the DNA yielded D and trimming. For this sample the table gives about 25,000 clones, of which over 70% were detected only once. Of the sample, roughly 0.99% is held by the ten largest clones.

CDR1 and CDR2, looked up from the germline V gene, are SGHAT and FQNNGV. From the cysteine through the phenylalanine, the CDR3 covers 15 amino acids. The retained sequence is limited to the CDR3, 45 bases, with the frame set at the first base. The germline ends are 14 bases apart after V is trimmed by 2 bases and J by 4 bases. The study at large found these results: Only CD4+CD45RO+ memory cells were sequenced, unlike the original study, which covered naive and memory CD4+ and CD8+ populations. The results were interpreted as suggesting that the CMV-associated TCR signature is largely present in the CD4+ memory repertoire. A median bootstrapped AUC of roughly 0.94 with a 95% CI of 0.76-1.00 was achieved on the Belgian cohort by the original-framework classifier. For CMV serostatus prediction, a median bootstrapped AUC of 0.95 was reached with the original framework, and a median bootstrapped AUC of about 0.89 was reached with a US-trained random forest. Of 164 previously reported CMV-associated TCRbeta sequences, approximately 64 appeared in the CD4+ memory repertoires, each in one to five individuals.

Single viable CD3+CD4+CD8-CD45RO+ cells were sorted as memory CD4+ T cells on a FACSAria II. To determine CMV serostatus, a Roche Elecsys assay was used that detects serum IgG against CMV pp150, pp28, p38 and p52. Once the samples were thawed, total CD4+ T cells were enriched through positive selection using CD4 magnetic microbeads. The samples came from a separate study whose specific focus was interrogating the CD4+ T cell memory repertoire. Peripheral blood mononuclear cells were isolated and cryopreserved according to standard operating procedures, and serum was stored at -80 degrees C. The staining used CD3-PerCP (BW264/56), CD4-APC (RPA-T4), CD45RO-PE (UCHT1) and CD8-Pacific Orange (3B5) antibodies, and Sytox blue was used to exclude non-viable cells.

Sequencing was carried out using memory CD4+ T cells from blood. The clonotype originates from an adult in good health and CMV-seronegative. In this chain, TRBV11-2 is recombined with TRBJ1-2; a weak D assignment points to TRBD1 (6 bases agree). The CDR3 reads CASSLSVGGGYGYTF. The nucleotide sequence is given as TGTGCCAGCAGCTTATCTGTGGGGGGCGGCTATGGCTACACCTTC.